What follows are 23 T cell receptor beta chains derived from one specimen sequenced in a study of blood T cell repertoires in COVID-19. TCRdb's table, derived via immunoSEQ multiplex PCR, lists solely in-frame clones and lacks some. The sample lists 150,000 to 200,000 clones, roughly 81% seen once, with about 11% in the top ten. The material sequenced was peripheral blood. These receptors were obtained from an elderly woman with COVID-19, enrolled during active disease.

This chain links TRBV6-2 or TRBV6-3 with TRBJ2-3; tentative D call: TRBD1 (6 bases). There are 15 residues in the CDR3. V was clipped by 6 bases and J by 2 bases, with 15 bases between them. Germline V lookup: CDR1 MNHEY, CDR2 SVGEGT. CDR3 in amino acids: CASSMTGGHTDTQYF. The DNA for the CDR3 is TGTGCCAGCAGCATGACAGGCGGGCACACAGATACGCAGTATTTT.

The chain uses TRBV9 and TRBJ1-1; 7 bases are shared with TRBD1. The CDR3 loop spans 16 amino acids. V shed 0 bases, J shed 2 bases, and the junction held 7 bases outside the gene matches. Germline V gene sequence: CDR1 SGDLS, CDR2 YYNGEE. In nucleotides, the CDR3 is TGTGCCAGCAGCGTAGCTACAGGGGCTGTAAACACTGAAGCTTTCTTT. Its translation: CASSVATGAVNTEAFF.

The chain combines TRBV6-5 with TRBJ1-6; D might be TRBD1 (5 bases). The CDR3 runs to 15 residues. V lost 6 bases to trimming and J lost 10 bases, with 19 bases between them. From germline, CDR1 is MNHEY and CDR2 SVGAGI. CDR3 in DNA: TGTGCCAGCAGCCTAGGGGTAACAGCTGGCTCACCCCTCCACTTT. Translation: CASSLGVTAGSPLHF.

The CDR3 loop is CASTALGSGIPIEQYF. CDR3 coding DNA: TGTGCCAGCACCGCCCTGGGTAGCGGGATACCTATCGAGCAGTACTTC. The chain recombines TRBV7-9 with TRBJ2-7, with TRBD2 matching 8 bases. CDR3 length: 16 amino acids. The germline V gene has CDR1 SEHNR and CDR2 FQNEAQ (reference sequence). Trimming removed 7 bases from V and 6 bases from J; junction bases left unmatched: 17.

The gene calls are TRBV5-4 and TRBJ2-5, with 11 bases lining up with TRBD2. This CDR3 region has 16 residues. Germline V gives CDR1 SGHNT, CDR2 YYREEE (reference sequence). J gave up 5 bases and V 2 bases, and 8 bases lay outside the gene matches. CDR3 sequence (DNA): TGTGCCAGCAGCTTAGGGCTGACTAGCGGGGAGGAGACCCAGTACTTC. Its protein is CASSLGLTSGEETQYF.

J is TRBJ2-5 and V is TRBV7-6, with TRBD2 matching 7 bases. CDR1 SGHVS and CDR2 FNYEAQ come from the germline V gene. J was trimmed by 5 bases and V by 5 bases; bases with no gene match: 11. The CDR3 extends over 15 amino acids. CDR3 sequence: CASSPPAGAGETQYF. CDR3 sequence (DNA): TGTGCCAGCAGCCCCCCGGCGGGAGCGGGGGAGACCCAGTACTTC.

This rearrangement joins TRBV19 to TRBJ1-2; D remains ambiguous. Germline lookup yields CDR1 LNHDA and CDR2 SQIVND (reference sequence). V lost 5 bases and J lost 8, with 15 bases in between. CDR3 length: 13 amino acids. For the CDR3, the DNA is TGTGCCAGTAGTCCCCGGGATTGGGGAGGCTACACCTTC. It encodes CASSPRDWGGYTF.

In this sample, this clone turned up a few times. In nucleotides, the CDR3 is TGTGCCAGCAGTTTAACAGGGGGTAACACCGGGGAGCTGTTTTTT. The encoded protein is CASSLTGGNTGELFF. V gene TRBV27 combines with J gene TRBJ2-2; TRBD1 agrees at 8 bases. Germline V lookup: CDR1 MNHEY, CDR2 SMNVEV (reference sequence). Losses at the gene ends were 2 bases for V and 2 bases for J; bases not matched to a gene: 1. This CDR3 spans 15 amino acids.

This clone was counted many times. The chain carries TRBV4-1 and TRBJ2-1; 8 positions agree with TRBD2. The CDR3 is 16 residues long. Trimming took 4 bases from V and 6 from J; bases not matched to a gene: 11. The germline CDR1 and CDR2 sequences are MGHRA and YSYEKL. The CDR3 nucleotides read TGCGCCAGCAGCCCCCAAGGACGGACTAGCCCCAATGAGCAGTTCTTC. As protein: CASSPQGRTSPNEQFF.

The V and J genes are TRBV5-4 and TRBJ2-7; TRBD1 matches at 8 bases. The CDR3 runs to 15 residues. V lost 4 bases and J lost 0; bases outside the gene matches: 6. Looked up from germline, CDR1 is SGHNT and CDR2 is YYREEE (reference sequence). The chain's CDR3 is CASSTGQADSYEQYF. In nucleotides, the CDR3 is TGTGCCAGCAGCACGGGACAGGCCGACTCCTACGAGCAGTACTTC.

CDR3 in amino acids: CASSPKIRLAIYNEQFF. CDR3 DNA: TGTGCCAGCAGCCCGAAAATACGACTAGCGATCTACAATGAGCAGTTCTTC. This chain links TRBV7-9 with TRBJ2-1; 8 nucleotides agree with TRBD2. V shed 5 bases, J shed 3 bases, and the junction held 12 bases outside the gene matches. Per the germline V gene, CDR1 is SEHNR and CDR2 is FQNEAQ (reference sequence). The CDR3 length is 17 residues.

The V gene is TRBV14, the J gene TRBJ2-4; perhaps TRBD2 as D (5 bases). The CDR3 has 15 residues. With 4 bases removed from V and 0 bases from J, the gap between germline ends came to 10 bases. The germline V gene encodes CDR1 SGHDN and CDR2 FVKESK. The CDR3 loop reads CASSPRGVAKNIQYF. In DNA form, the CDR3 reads TGTGCCAGCAGCCCCCGGGGAGTAGCCAAAAACATTCAGTACTTC.

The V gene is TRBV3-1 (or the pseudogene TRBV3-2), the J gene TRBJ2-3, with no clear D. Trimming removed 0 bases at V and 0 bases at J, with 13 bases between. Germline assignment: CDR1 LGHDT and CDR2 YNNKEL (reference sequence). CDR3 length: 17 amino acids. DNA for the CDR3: TGTGCCAGCAGCCAAGATAGCCTAGGAACAAGCACAGATACGCAGTATTTT. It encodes CASSQDSLGTSTDTQYF.

The CDR3 nucleotides read TGTGCCAGCAGTTTAGCGGGAGTTGGGAATGAGCAGTTCTTC. It codes for CASSLAGVGNEQFF. The V gene is TRBV27, the J gene TRBJ2-1, with TRBD2 matching over 7 bases. V shed 2 bases, J shed 7 bases, and the junction held 5 bases outside the gene matches. Germline CDR1 reads MNHEY; CDR2 reads SMNVEV (reference sequence). The CDR3 loop spans 14 amino acids.

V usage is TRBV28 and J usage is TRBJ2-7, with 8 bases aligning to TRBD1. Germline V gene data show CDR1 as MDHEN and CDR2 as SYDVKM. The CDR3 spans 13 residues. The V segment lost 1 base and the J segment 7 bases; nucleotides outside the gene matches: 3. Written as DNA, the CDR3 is TGTGCCAGCAGTTTATCAGGGGGCGTTGAGCAGTACTTC. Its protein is CASSLSGGVEQYF.

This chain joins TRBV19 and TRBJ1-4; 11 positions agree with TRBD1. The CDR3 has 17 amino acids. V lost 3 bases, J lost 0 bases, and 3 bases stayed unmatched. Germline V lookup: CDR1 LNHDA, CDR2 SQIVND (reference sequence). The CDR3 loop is CASSIGTGGTTNEKLFF. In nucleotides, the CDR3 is TGTGCCAGTAGTATTGGGACAGGGGGGACAACTAATGAAAAACTGTTTTTT.

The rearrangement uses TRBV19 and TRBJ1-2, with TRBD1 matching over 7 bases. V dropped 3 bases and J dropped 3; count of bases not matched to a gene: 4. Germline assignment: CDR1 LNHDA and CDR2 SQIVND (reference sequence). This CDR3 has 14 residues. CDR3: CASSITGVDYGYTF. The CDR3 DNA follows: TGTGCCAGTAGTATCACAGGGGTCGACTATGGCTACACCTTC.

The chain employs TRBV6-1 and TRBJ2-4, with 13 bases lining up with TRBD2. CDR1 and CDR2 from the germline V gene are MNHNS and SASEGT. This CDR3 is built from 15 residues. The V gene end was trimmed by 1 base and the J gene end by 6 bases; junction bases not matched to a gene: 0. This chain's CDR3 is CASSEGTSGGNIQYF. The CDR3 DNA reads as TGTGCCAGCAGTGAAGGGACTAGCGGGGGAAACATTCAGTACTTC.

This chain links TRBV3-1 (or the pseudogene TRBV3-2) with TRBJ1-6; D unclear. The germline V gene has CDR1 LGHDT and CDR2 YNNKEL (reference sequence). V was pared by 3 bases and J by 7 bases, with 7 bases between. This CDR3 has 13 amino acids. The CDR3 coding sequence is TGTGCCAGCAGCCATAGAGGGAATTCACCCCTCCACTTT. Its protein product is CASSHRGNSPLHF.

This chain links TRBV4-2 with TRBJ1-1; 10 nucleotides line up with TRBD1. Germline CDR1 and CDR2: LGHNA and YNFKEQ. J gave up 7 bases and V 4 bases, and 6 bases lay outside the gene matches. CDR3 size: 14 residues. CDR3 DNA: TGTGCCAGCAGCCCGAGACAGGGGGCCGTTGAAGCTTTCTTT. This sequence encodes CASSPRQGAVEAFF.

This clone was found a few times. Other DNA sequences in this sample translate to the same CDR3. CDR3 bases: TGCGCCAGCAGCCAAGGACAGGATAATTCACCCCTCCACTTT. The encoded protein is CASSQGQDNSPLHF. The chain combines TRBV4-1 with TRBJ1-6; possibly TRBD1 for D (6 bases). Per germline, CDR1 MGHRA and CDR2 YSYEKL. The CDR3 spans 14 residues. The V and J ends lost 1 base and 5 bases respectively, with 6 bases between them.

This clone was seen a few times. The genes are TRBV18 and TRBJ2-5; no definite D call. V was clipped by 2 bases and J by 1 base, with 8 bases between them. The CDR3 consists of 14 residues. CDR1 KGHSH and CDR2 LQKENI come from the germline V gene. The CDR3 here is CASSPGFSQETQYF. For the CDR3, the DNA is TGTGCCAGCTCACCAGGTTTTAGCCAAGAGACCCAGTACTTC.

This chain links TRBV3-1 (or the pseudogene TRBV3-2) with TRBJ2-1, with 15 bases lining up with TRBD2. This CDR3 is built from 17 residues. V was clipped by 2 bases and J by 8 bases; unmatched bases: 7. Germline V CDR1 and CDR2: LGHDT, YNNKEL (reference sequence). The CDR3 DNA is TGTGCCAGCAGCCAAAAAGGGACTAGCGGGGGGTCGTATGAGCAGTTCTTC. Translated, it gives CASSQKGTSGGSYEQFF.